This T cell receptor beta chain was identified in a study of pediatric ulcerative colitis (dated by TCRdb to about 2019). With respect to the entire study: From fewer than ten newly diagnosed, treatment-naive pediatric ulcerative colitis patients and four non-IBD control children, paired blood and rectal samples were collected.

During colonoscopy, one to two pinch biopsies were obtained from the rectum for research. Controls underwent colonoscopy for suspected IBD, had macroscopically and histologically normal endoscopy, and were not diagnosed with IBD within the following year. Before DNA isolation, rectal biopsies were subjected to proteinase K digestion. The Wizard kit (Promega) was used to extract genomic DNA from the blood and intestinal samples. From the germline V gene, CDR1 is MDHEN and CDR2 is SYDVKM. Trimming takes 1 base from V and 2 bases from J, and the germline ends sit 4 bases apart. Inclusive of the bounding cysteine and phenylalanine, the CDR3 is 13 residues long. Solely the CDR3 DNA is kept, with 39 bases framed from the first base. General conclusions and limits of the study: Because repertoires came from total lymphocyte DNA, patterns in rare subsets such as regulatory T cells may not be reflected. Compared with controls, ulcerative colitis patients showed significantly higher autologous blood-rectal clonal overlap, a finding that suggests increased T cell trafficking to inflamed tissue. For technical reasons, blood samples from a couple of patients gave substantially fewer templates, and these samples were excluded from the blood-rectal overlap analysis. A couple of rectal CDR3 clonotypes were found in every ulcerative colitis patient but in no control. With only a handful of individuals, the healthy control group was small. Features of the rectal repertoire distinguished controls, mild-moderate colitis patients and acute severe colitis patients, and in acute severe colitis rectal diversity was lower because of clonal expansions. Blood-derived T cells may have been included in rectal pinch biopsies, especially in patients with overt colitis.

Regarding this clone: Which antigen it targets is not known. Within one base of it there is no much larger clone, and no base qualities were kept.

Through the immunoSEQ TRB Survey service, multiplex V and J primers were used to amplify rearranged CDR3 beta regions from genomic DNA. To keep sequencing depth equal across samples, survey-level depth of up to 500,000 reads per sample was applied. Libraries were purified, pooled and sequenced on Illumina technology. In the original analysis: Productive clonality, sample overlap, pairwise scatters, CDR3 beta length, V/D/J gene usage and productiveness were assessed with immunoSEQ online tools. Calculated diversity was the number of unique rearrangements divided by total templates times 100; Shannon and Simpson indices were also computed. Z-score normalized data were analyzed by principal component analysis with the R prcomp function and the ggbiplot package. Morisita's index was used to quantify the clonal overlap between blood and rectum within each subject. In TCRdb, the immuneACCESS table is reduced to in-frame sequences with V and J assigned. These tables do not hold every clone; where another copy was compared, an unresolved V gene accounts for under half, and the others remain unexplained. V, J and clone size are taken as reported in that table, and D and trimming were inferred from the DNA itself. For this sample there are 15,000 to 20,000 clones; nearly 80% appear just once. Jointly, the top ten make up more than 6.5% of the sample.

The TCR comes from a boy between 10 and 17 years old who was a control in a study of pediatric ulcerative colitis. The rearranged chain carries TRBV28 and TRBJ2-3; no D segment can be confidently identified. The sequenced sample was gut tissue. The nucleotide sequence reads as follows: TGTGCCAGCAGTTTATCGGACACAGATACGCAGTATTTT. Its translation is CASSLSDTDTQYF.